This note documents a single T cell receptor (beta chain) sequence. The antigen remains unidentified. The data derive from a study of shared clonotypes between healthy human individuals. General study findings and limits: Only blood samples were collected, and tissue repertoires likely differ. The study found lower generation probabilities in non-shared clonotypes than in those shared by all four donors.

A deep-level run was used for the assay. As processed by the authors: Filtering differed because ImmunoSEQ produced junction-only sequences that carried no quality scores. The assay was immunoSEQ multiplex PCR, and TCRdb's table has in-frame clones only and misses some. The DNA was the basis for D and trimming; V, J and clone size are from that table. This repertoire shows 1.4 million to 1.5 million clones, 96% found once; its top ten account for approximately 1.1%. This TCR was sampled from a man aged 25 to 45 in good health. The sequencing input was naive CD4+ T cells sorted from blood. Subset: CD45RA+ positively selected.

The CDR3 bases are TGCGCCAGCAGCTTGTACAGCGGGAGGGGGCCAGATACGCAGTATTTT. It codes for CASSLYSGRGPDTQYF. The chain has TRBV5-1 and TRBJ2-3; 10 bases fit TRBD2. The CDR3 loop spans 16 amino acids. J gave up 4 bases and V 1 base, and 6 bases lay outside the gene matches. The germline V gene encodes CDR1 SGHRS and CDR2 YFSETQ.